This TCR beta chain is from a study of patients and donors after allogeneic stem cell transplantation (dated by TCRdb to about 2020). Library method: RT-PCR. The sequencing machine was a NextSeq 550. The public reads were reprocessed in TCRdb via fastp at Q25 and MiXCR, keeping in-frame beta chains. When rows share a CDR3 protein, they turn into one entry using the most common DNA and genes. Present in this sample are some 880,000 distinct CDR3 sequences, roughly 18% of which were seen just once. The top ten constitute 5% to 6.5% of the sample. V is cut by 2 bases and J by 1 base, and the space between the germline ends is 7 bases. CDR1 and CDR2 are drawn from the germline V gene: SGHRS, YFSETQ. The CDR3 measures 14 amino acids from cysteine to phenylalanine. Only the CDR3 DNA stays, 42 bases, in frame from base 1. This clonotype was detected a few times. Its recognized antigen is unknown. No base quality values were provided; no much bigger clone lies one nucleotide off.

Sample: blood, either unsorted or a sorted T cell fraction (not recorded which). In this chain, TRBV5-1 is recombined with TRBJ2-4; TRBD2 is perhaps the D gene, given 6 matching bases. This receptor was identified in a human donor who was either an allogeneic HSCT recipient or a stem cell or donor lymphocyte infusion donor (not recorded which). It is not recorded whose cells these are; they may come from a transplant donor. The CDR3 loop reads CASSFSGAKNIQYF. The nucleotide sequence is TGCGCCAGCAGCTTTAGCGGCGCCAAAAACATTCAGTACTTC.